This TCR beta chain was identified in a study of vaccination and CD4 T cells after COVID-19. The overall study: Six males and four females, two of them Hispanic, were enrolled as convalescents.

Treatment of the sample: approximately nine-day PBMC culture with coronavirus spike peptide pools or control peptides (ViraFEST assay). ViraFEST expanded antigen-specific T cells with peptide pools, then sequenced TCRs. Investigators isolated CD4+ T cells by negative selection after about 10 days of culture. The CDR3 consists of 16 residues. Germline CDR1 SGHNT, CDR2 YENEEA. The V and J ends lost 0 bases and 5 bases, in that order; junction bases with no gene match: 9. Remarks on this clonotype: Its specificity is not known.

The assay that was used to sequence DNA from cultured CD4+ T cells was the Oncomine TCR Beta short-read assay. TCRdb processed the PCR reads anew with MiXCR; each CDR3 protein has one entry. The sample gives some 16,000 distinct CDR3 sequences, approximately 52% of which show up once; 3% to 4.5% is in the top ten. The chain couples TRBV11-3 to TRBJ2-7; 8 bases are a match to TRBD1. The sample consisted of CD4+ T cells from blood, cultured in vitro, taken before SARS-CoV-2 vaccination. This sequence originates from a human donor who had recovered from COVID-19. The CDR3 DNA reads as TGTGCCAGCAGCTTAGAGGTGGCAGGGGGCGGCAACGAGCAGTACTTC. Its protein is CASSLEVAGGGNEQYF.